Ten or more counts support the clone carrying this TCR beta chain. One entry per CDR3 protein, called by TCRdb with MiXCR from the reads. This sample yields around 450,000 distinct CDR3 sequences, of which approximately 10% are seen a single time; 10% to 13% belongs to the top ten. The data are from a study of T cell repertoires in cytomegalovirus infection. Study background: In public TCR beta signatures, there were indications of both CMV infection and matching HLA type.

Sequencing was performed on PBMCs. The receptor was derived from a human donor in good health (CMV status not recorded). Some clones in this sample may be carry-over from other donors' samples.

CDR3 in amino acids: CASSWGQEAQYF. The CDR3 nucleotides read TGTGCCAGTAGCTGGGGACAGGAGGCGCAGTATTTT. The chain joins TRBV19 to TRBJ2-3; the match to TRBD1 covers 8 bases. Germline trimming cut 6 bases from V and 10 bases from J; bases unmatched to any gene: 6. The length of the CDR3 is 12 residues. Germline assignment: CDR1 LNHDA and CDR2 SQIVND (reference sequence). Combining the CDR3 with reference TRBV19 and TRBJ2-3 gives the whole variable domain DGGITQSPKYLFRKEGQNVTLSCEQNLNHDAMYWYRQDPGQGLRLIYYSQIVNDFQKGDIAEGYSVSREKKESFPLTVTSAQKNPTAFYLCASSWGQEAQYFGPGTRLTVL.